A selection of T cell receptor beta chains follows, all from one sample in a study of CD4 and CD8 cells across lung adenocarcinoma regions. Via MiXCR, TCRdb re-called the PCR reads, giving one row per CDR3 protein. This sample carries tens of thousands of distinct CDR3 sequences, 40% to 65% of them seen once, and the ten largest clones take over 20%. Sample: CD4+ T cells from the center of a lung tumor. The receptors were sampled from a male donor with lung adenocarcinoma. The CD4 and CD8 labels of this study may be unreliable. Both conserved end residues are trimmed from each CDR3. Each record gives: J gene, V gene, CDR3 protein.

J gene: TRBJ2-2; V gene: TRBV10-3; CDR3 protein: AISDRTSGLRENTGELF
J gene: TRBJ2-1; V gene: TRBV3-1; CDR3 protein: ASSHLLSRQNNEQF
J gene: TRBJ2-1; V gene: TRBV6-5; CDR3 protein: ASSYGAGLYNEQF
J gene: .; V gene: TRBV6-5; CDR3 protein: ASSYSPARDYEQY
J gene: TRBJ2-1; V gene: TRBV9; CDR3 protein: ASSVRGLDSNEQF
J gene: TRBJ2-3; V gene: TRBV28; CDR3 protein: ASSGWGYGVDTQY
J gene: .; V gene: TRBV14; CDR3 protein: ASARGGIIDDEQY
J gene: TRBJ2-3; V gene: TRBV28; CDR3 protein: ATSVGTDTQY
J gene: TRBJ2-3; V gene: TRBV6-1; CDR3 protein: ASSFAGRGAKNTQY
J gene: TRBJ2-3; V gene: TRBV3-1; CDR3 protein: ASSLRGSDTQY
J gene: TRBJ2-1; V gene: TRBV12-3/TRBV12-4; CDR3 protein: ASSLIAGSWDNEQF
J gene: TRBJ2-2; V gene: TRBV6-1; CDR3 protein: ARSLQSGIPGKLF
J gene: TRBJ1-2; V gene: TRBV24-1; CDR3 protein: ATSESSSGPWGNYGYT
J gene: TRBJ1-2; V gene: TRBV10-3; CDR3 protein: AISWRNEGYGYT
J gene: TRBJ2-5; V gene: TRBV4-1; CDR3 protein: ASSQEETQY
J gene: TRBJ1-1; V gene: TRBV6-5; CDR3 protein: ASSYSNGGGGTEAF
J gene: TRBJ2-1; V gene: TRBV6-2/TRBV6-3; CDR3 protein: ASSYSRGAPEQF
J gene: TRBJ2-1; V gene: TRBV10-1; CDR3 protein: ASSEFLVGNEQF
J gene: .; V gene: TRBV11-2; CDR3 protein: AGSGGGLTETQY
J gene: TRBJ2-3; V gene: TRBV10-1; CDR3 protein: ASRGRGSRSPETQY